This TCR beta chain came from a study of T-cell reconstitution after alpha-beta-depleted transplantation in children. A TCRbeta library incorporating unique molecular identifiers was prepared. TCRdb used MiXCR to reprocess the PCR reads, holding one entry per CDR3 protein. Here the sample spans around 380,000 distinct CDR3 sequences, under 13% being singletons. Germline CDR1 reads MNHEY; CDR2 reads SVGAGI. Losses at the gene ends were 2 bases for V and 9 bases for J; bases not matched to a gene: 8. The length of the CDR3 is 14 residues. The sequence was collected from a human donor who donated a stem cell graft to a child with acute myeloid leukemia. The V and J genes are TRBV6-5 and TRBJ1-2, with 8 bases that match TRBD1. The sequenced sample was PBMCs from the stem cell graft donor, obtained from the stem cell graft. The CDR3 spells CASSYITGGFSYTF. For the CDR3, the DNA is TGTGCCAGCAGTTACATCACAGGGGGATTTAGCTACACCTTC.